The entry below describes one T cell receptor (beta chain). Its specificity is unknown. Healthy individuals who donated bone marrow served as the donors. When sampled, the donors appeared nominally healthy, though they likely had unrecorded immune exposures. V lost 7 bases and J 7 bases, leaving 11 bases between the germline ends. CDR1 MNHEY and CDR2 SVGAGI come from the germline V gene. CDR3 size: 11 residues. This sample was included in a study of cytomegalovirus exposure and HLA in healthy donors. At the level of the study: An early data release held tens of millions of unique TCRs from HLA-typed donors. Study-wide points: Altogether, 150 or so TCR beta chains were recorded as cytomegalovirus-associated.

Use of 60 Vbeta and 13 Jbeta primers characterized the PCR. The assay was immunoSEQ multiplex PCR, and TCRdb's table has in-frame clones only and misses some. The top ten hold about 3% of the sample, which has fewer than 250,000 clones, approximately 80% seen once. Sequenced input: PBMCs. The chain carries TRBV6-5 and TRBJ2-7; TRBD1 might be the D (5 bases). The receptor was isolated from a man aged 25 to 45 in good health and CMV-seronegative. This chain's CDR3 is CASKLGLEQYF. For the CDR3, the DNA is TGTGCCAGCAAGTTGGGGCTGGAGCAGTACTTC.